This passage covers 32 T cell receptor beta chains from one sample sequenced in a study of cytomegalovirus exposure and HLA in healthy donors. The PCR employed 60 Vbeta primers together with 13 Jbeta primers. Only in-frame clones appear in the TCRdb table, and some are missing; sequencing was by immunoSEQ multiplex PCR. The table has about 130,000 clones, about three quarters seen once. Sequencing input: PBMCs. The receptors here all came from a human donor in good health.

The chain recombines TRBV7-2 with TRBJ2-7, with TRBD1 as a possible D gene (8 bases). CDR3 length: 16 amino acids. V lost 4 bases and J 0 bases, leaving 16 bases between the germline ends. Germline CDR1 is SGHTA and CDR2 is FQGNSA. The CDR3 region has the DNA TGTGCCAGCAGCTCTCCAGGGGGCGGGGGCTCCTACGAGCAGTACTTC. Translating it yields CASSSPGGGGSYEQYF.

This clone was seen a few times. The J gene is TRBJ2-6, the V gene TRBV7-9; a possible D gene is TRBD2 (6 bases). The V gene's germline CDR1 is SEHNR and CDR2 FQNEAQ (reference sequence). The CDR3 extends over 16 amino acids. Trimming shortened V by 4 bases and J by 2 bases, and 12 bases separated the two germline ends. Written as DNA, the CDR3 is TGTGCCAGCAGCTGGGCAGGCGGGACTGGGGCCAACGTCCTGACTTTC. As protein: CASSWAGGTGANVLTF.

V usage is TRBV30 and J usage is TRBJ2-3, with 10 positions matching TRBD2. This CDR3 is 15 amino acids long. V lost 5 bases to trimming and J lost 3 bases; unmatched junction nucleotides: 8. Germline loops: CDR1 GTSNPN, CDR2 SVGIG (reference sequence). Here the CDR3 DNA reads TGTGCCTGGCTAACCGGACTAGCGGTAACAGATACGCAGTATTTT. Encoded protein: CAWLTGLAVTDTQYF. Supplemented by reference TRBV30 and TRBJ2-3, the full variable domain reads SQTIHQWPATLVQPVGSPLSLECTVEGTSNPNLYWYRQAAGRGLQLLFYSVGIGQISSEVPQNLSASRPQDRQFILSSKKLLLSDSGFYLCAWLTGLAVTDTQYFGPGTRLTVL.

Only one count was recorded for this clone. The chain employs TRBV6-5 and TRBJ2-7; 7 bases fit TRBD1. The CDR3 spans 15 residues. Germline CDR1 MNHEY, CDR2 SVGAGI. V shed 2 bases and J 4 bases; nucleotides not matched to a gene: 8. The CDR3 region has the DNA TGTGCCAGCAGTTACCCCGACAGGGAAAAATACGAGCAGTACTTC. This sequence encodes CASSYPDREKYEQYF.

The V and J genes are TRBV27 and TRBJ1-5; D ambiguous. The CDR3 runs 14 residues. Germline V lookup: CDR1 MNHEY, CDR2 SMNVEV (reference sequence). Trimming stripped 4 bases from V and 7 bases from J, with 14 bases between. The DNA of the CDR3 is TGTGCCAGCAGTTCTAGTTTGAATCTCCAGCCCCAGCATTTT. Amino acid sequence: CASSSSLNLQPQHF.

CDR3 residues: CASSVGRQGDEQYF. Here the CDR3 DNA reads TGTGCCAGCAGCGTAGGGCGACAGGGGGACGAGCAGTACTTC. The rearrangement uses TRBV9 and TRBJ2-7, with 9 bases that match TRBD1. Germline lookup yields CDR1 SGDLS and CDR2 YYNGEE. The CDR3 sequence is 14 residues long. V shed 0 bases and J 5 bases; nucleotides not matched to a gene: 3.

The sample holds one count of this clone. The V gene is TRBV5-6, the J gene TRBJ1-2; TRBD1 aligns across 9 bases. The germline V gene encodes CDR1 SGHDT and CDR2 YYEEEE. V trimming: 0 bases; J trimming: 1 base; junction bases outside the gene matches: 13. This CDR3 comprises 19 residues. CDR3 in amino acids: CASSLVGDRASRGNYGYTF. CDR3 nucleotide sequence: TGTGCCAGCAGCTTGGTAGGGGACAGGGCCTCGCGAGGTAACTATGGCTACACCTTC.

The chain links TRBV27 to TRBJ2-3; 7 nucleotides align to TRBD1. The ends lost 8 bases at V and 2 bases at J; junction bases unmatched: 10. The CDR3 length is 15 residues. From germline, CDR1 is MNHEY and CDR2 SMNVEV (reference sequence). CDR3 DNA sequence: TGTGCCAGCGGTTACGGGACAGCGGCCACAGATACGCAGTATTTT. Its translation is CASGYGTAATDTQYF.

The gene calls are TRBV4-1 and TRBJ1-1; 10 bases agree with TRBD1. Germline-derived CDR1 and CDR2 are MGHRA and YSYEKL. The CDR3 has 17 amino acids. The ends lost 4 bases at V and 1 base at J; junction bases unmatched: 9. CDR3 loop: CASSRGGRQGANTEAFF. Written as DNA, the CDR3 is TGCGCCAGCAGCCGGGGGGGGAGACAGGGGGCGAACACTGAAGCTTTCTTT.

The CDR3 loop reads CASSAGTFRSTDTQYF. The DNA for the CDR3 is TGTGCCAGCAGCGCGGGGACTTTTCGTTCCACAGATACGCAGTATTTT. The chain is built from TRBV9 and TRBJ2-3; D is perhaps TRBD2 (6 bases). Deletions cut 3 bases from V and 2 bases from J, with 16 bases between. CDR3 length: 16 amino acids. The V gene's germline CDR1 is SGDLS and CDR2 YYNGEE.

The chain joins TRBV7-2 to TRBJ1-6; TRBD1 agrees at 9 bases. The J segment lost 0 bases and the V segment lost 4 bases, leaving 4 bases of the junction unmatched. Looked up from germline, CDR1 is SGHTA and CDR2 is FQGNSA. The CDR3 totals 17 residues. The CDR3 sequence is CASSWTGASSYNSPLHF. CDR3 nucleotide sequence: TGTGCCAGCAGCTGGACAGGGGCCAGCTCCTATAATTCACCCCTCCACTTT.

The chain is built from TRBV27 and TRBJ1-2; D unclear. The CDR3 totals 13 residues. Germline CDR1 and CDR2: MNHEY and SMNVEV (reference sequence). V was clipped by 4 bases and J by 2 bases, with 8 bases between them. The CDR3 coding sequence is TGTGCCAGCAGTTATACACCGAACTATGGCTACACCTTC. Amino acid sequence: CASSYTPNYGYTF.

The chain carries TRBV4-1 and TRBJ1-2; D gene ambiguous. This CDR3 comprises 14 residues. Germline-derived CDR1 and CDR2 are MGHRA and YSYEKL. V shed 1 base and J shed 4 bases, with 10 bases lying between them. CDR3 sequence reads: CASSQGPGAYGYTF. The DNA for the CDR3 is TGCGCCAGCAGCCAAGGCCCGGGAGCCTATGGCTACACCTTC.

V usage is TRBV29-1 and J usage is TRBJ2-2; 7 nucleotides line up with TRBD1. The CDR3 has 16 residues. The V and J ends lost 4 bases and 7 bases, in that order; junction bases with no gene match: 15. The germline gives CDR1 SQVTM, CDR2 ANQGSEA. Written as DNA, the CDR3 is TGCAGCGTTGGCAACCGGGACAGAATCCCCGTCGGGGAGCTGTTTTTT. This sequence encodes CSVGNRDRIPVGELFF.

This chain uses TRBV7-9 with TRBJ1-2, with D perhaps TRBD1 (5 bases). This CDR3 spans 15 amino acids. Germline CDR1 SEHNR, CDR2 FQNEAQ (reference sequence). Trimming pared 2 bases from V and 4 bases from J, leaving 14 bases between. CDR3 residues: CASSLYEDSLYGYTF. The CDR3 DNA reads TGTGCCAGCAGCTTATACGAAGACAGCCTCTATGGCTACACCTTC.

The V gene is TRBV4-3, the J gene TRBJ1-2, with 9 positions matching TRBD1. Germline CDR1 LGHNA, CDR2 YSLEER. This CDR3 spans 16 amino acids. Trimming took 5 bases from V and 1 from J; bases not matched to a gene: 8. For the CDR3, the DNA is TGCGCCAGCAGCGTTCGACAGGGGGGGGATAACTATGGCTACACCTTC. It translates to CASSVRQGGDNYGYTF.

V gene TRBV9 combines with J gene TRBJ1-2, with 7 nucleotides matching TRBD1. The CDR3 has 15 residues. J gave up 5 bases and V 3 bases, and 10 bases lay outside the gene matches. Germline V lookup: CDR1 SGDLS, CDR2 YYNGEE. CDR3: CASSAPSDRPYGYTF. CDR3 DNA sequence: TGTGCCAGCAGCGCCCCGTCGGACAGGCCGTATGGCTACACCTTC. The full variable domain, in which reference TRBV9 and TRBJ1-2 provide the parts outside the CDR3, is DSGVTQTPKHLITATGQRVTLRCSPRSGDLSVYWYQQSLDQGLQFLIQYYNGEERAKGNILERFSAQQFPDLHSELNLSSLELGDSALYFCASSAPSDRPYGYTFGSGTRLTVV.

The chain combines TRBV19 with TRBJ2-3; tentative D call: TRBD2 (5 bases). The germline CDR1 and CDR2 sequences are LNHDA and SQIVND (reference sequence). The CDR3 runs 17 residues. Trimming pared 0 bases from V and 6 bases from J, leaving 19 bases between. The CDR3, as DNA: TGTGCCAGTAGTATAGATACGTCTCGAGGGCGTGAGGATACGCAGTATTTT. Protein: CASSIDTSRGREDTQYF.

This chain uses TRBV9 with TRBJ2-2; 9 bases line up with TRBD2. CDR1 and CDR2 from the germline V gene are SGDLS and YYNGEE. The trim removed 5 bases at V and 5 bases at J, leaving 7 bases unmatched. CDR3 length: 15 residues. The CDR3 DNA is TGTGCCAGCAGTCCTGGGACTAGCAGGACCGGGGAGCTGTTTTTT. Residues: CASSPGTSRTGELFF.

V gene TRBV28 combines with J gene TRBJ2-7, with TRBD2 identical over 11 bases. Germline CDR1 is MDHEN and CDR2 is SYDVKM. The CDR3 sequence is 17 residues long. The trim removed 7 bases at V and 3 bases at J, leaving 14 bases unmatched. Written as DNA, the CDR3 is TGTGCCAGCACCGCTGGTGGGACTAGCGGAGAGTACTACGAGCAGTACTTC. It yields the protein CASTAGGTSGEYYEQYF.

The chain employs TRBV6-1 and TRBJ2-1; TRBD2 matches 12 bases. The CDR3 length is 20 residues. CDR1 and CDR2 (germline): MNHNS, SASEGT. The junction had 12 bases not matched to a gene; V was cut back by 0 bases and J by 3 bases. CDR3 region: CASSEAMGLAGYSLYNEQFF. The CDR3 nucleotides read TGTGCCAGCAGTGAAGCTATGGGACTAGCGGGTTATTCACTCTACAATGAGCAGTTCTTC.

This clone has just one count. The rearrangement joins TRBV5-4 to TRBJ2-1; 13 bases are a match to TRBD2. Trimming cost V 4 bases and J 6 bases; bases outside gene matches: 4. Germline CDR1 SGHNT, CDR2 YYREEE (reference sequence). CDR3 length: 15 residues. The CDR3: CASSPTSGGANEQFF. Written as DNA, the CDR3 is TGTGCCAGCAGCCCTACTAGCGGGGGGGCCAATGAGCAGTTCTTC.

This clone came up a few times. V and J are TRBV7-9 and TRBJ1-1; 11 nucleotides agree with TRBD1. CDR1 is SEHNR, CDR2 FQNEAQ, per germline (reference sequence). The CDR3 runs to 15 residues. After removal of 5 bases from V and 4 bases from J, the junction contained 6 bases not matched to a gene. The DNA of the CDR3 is TGTGCCAGCAGCCTAGATGGGACAGGGGGCACTGAAGCTTTCTTT. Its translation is CASSLDGTGGTEAFF.

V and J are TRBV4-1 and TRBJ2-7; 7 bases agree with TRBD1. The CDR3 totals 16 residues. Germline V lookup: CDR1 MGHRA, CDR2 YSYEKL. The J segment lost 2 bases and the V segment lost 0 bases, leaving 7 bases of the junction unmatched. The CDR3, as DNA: TGCGCCAGCAGCCAAGAACAGGGGCCTTCAACCTACGAGCAGTACTTC. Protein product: CASSQEQGPSTYEQYF.

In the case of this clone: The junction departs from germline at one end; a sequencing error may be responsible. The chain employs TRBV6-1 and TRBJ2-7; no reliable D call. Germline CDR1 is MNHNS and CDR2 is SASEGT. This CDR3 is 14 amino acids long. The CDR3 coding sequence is TGTGCCTCCCAGAGCTTCACTATTTCCTGCGAGCAGTACTTC. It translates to CASQSFTISCEQYF.

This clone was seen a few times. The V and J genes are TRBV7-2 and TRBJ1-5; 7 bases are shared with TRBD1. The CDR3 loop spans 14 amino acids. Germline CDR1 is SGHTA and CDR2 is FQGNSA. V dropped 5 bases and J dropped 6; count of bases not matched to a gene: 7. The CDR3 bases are TGTGCCAGCAGCCCCCAGGGGGGAGGTCAGCCCCAGCATTTT. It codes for CASSPQGGGQPQHF.

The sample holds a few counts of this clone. This CDR3 is CASSVHRGMANVLTF. Written as DNA, the CDR3 is TGTGCCAGCAGCGTCCATAGGGGTATGGCCAACGTCCTGACTTTC. This chain connects TRBV9 to TRBJ2-6, with D possibly matching TRBD1 (5 bases). Germline V gene lookup returns CDR1 SGDLS and CDR2 YYNGEE. V was clipped by 2 bases and J by 6 bases, with 12 bases between them. This CDR3 contains 15 residues.

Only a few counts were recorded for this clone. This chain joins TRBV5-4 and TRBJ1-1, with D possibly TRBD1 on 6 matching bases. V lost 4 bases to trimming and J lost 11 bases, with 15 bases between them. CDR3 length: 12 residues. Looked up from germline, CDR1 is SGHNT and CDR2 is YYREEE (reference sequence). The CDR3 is CASSPDRRRAFF. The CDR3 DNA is TGTGCCAGCAGCCCAGACAGGCGGCGGGCTTTCTTT. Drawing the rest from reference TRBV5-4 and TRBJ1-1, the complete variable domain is ETGVTQSPTHLIKTRGQQVTLRCSSQSGHNTVSWYQQALGQGPQFIFQYYREEENGRGNFPPRFSGLQFPNYSSELNVNALELDDSALYLCASSPDRRRAFFGQGTRLTVV.

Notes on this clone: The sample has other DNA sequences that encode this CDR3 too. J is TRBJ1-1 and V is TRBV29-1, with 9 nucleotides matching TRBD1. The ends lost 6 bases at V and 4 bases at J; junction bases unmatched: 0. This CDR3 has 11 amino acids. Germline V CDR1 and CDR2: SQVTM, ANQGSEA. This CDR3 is CSVDRGTEAFF. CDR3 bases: TGCAGCGTGGACAGGGGCACTGAAGCTTTCTTT.

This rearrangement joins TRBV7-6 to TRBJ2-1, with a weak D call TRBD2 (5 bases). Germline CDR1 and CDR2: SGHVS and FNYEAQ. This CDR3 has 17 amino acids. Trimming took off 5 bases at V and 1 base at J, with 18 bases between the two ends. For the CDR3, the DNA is TGTGCCAGCAGCCCCGAGACCCGCGGAGGTTCCTACAATGAGCAGTTCTTC. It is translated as CASSPETRGGSYNEQFF.

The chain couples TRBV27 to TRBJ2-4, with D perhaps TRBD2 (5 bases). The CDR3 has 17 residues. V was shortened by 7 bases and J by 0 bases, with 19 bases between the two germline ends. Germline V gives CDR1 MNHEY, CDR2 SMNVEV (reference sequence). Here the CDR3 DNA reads TGTGCCAGCAAGTCAAACGCGGGTATAGTAGCCAAAAACATTCAGTACTTC. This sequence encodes CASKSNAGIVAKNIQYF.

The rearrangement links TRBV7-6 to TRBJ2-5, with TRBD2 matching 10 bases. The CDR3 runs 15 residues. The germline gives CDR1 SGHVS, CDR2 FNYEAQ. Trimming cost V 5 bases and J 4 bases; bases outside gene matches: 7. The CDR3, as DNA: TGTGCCAGCAGCCCTAAACTAGCGGGGAGAGAGACCCAGTACTTC. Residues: CASSPKLAGRETQYF.